The entry that follows covers one TCR beta chain sequence. TCRdb's table, derived via immunoSEQ multiplex PCR, lists solely in-frame clones and lacks some. The data contain roughly 73,000 clones, 85% to 95% of them singletons. The data were obtained in a study of control samples from healthy donors and cancer patients. CDR1 MDHEN and CDR2 SYDVKM come from the germline V gene. The V and J ends lost 2 bases and 4 bases respectively, with 11 bases between them. This CDR3 spans 14 amino acids. J is TRBJ1-2 and V is TRBV28; D is unresolved. The specimen sequenced was blood. The sequence was obtained from a woman in her fifties or sixties in good health. CDR3 coding DNA: TGTGCCAGCAGTTTAGGTTCAGGCAGCTATGGCTACACCTTC. Protein: CASSLGSGSYGYTF.